This T cell receptor beta chain derives from a study of blood T cell repertoires in COVID-19 (dated by TCRdb to the early 2020s). About the full investigation: Samples from collaborators originated in the United States, Italy and Spain and spanned both the acute and convalescent phases of COVID-19. Samples came from the ongoing ImmuneRACE study (first 160 participants) plus 1,254 subjects from 6 global collaborators. Sample metadata almost always included a de-identified subject ID, COVID-19 status, age in years and sex. The material from the prospective study consisted of cDNA or gDNA derived from T cells, B-cell-depleted T cells, or PBMCs. Deeply sampled blood TCRbeta repertoires from subjects exposed to, actively infected with, or recovered from COVID-19 were included in the dataset. The repertoires were made available in a free public database intended to serve as a resource for research on the immune response to SARS-CoV-2. HLA class I and class II types, where available, came from metadata supplied by the sample provider rather than from assay-based typing. The research as a whole found: The amount of clinical and demographic metadata varied by source and participant and was provided uncurated.

Remarks on this clone: The clone's antigen remains unknown. No qualities accompany the bases; no much larger clone lies one base away.

From a lookup of the germline V gene, CDR1 and CDR2 are MRHNA and SNTAGT. From the cysteine up to the phenylalanine, the CDR3 has a length of 13 residues. The kept DNA is CDR3 alone, 39 bases in frame from the first base. V loses 6 bases of germline sequence and J loses 2 bases, and the interval between the two ends is 11 bases. Participants in the prospective study were enrolled through a virtual design, were aged roughly 18 to 90 years, and lived in 24 United States geographic areas. Cohort assignment in the prospective study relied on participant-reported clinical history from a screening survey and a study questionnaire. A participant counted as exposed if, within 2 weeks of entering the study, that participant had been in contact with someone who had a PCR-confirmed or clinician-diagnosed COVID-19 case. In the prospective study, whole blood, serum and a nasopharyngeal or oropharyngeal swab were collected from each participant by mobile phlebotomists. Over a roughly 2-month period, participants in the prospective study had the option of providing additional blood draws and questionnaires. Prospective study blood samples were shipped either frozen or at room temperature before DNA extraction.

TCRbeta CDR3 regions were amplified from genomic DNA by means of the immunoSEQ Assay, a bias-controlled multiplex PCR. The original methods were these. Within the assay, amplification of reference gene primers was used to estimate how many nucleated cells each sample contained. Sequence reads were collapsed and filtered to measure the absolute abundance of every unique TCRbeta CDR3 rearrangement. Productive Simpson clonality was computed per sample as the square root of Simpson's diversity index over productive rearrangements. The source is immuneACCESS, and TCRdb retained only in-frame sequences with V and J called. Part of the clones is not carried over; for the studies checked, unresolved V genes explain less than half of this, and the remainder is unexplained. V, J and clone size are taken as reported in that table, and D and trimming were inferred from the DNA itself. The sample includes around 250,000 clones, with 80% to 90% observed a single time. The ten largest account for 2.5% to 3.5% of the sample.

Sequenced: PBMCs or T cells enriched from blood (not recorded which). This chain is built from TRBV6-4 and TRBJ2-7; the D gene cannot be resolved reliably. This receptor was obtained from a middle-aged woman who had been exposed to COVID-19. In nucleotide form, the sequence is TGTGCCAGCAGCCCTGGGCCGGCCTACGAGCAGTACTTC. It specifies CASSPGPAYEQYF.